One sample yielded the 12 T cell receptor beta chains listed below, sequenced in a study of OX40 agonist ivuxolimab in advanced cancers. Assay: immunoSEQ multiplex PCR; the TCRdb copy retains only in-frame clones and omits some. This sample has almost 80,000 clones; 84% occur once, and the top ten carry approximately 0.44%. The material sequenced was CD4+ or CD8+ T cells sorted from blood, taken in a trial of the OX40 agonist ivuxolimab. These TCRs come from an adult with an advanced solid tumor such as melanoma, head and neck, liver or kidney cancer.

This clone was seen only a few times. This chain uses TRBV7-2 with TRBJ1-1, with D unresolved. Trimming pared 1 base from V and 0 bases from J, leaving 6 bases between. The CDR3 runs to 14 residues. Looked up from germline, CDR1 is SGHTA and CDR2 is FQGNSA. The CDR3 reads CASSLVSLNTEAFF. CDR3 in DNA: TGTGCCAGCAGCTTAGTGTCCTTGAACACTGAAGCTTTCTTT.

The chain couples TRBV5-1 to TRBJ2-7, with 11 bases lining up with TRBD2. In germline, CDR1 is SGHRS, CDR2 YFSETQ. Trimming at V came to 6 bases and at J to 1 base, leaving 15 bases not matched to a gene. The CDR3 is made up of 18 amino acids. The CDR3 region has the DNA TGCGCCAGCATCAACCACCGTACTAGCGGGAGTTGGTCCTACGAGCAGTACTTC. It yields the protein CASINHRTSGSWSYEQYF.

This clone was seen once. CDR3 bases: TGTGCCAGCAGCTTGGACAGGAGGAATTCACCCCTCCACTTT. It yields the protein CASSLDRRNSPLHF. The chain has TRBV5-6 and TRBJ1-6; D is perhaps TRBD1 (5 bases). Germline CDR1 reads SGHDT; CDR2 reads YYEEEE. With 0 bases removed from V and 7 bases from J, the gap between germline ends came to 8 bases. This CDR3 comprises 14 residues.

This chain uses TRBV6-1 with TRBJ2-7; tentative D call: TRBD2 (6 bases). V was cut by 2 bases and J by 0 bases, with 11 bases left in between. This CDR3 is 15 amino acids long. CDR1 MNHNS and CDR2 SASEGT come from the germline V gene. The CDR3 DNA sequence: TGTGCCAGCAGTGAATCCTTAGCGGTCTCCTACGAGCAGTACGTC. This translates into CASSESLAVSYEQYV.

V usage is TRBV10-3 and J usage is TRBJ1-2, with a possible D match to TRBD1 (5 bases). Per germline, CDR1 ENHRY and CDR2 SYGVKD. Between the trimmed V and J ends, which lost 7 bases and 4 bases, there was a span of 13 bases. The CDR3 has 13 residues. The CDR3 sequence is CAIKRDGSYGYTF. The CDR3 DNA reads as TGTGCCATCAAAAGGGACGGATCCTATGGCTACACCTTC.

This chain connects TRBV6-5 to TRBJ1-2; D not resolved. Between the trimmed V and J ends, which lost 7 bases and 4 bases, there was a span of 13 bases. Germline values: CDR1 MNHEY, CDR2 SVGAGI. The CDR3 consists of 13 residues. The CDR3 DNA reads TGTGCCAGCACCCCAGGTTACCTCTATGGCTACACCTTC. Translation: CASTPGYLYGYTF.

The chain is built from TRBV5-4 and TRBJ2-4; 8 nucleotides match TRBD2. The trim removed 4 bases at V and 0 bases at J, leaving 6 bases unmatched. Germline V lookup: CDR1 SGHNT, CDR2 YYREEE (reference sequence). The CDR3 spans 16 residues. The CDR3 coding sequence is TGTGCCAGCAGCGTCCGGGGGGGACTAGCCAAAAACATTCAGTACTTC. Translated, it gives CASSVRGGLAKNIQYF.

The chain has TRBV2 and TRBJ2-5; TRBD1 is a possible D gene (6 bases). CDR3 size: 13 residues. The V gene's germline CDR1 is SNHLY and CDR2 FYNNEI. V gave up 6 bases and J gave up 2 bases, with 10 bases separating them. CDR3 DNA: TGTGCCAGCAGCGTGGACAGTCAAGAGACCCAGTACTTC. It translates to CASSVDSQETQYF.

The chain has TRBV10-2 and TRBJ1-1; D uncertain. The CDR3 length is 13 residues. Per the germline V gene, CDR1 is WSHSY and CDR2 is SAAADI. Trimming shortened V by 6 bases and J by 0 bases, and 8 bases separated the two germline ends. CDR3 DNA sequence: TGCGCCAGCAGGGCCCCAGTGAACACTGAAGCTTTCTTT. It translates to CASRAPVNTEAFF.

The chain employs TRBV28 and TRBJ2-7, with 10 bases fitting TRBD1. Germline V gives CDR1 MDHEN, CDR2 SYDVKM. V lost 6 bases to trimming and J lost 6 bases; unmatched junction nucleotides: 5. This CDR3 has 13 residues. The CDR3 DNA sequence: TGTGCCAGCAGACGACAGGGGGCTGGCGAGCAGTACGTC. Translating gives CASRRQGAGEQYV.

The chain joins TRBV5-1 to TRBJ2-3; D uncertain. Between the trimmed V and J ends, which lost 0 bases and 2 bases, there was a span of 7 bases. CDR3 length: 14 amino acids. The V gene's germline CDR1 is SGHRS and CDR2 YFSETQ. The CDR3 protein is CASSLGLNTDTQYF. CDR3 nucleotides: TGCGCCAGCAGCTTGGGGCTTAACACAGATACGCAGTATTTT.

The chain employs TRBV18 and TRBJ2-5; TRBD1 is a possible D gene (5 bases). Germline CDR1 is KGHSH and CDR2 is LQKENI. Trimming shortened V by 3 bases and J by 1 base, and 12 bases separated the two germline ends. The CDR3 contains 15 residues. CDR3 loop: CASSPRSRAQETQYF. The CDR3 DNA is TGTGCCAGCTCACCGCGTTCCAGGGCCCAAGAGACCCAGTACTTC.